This T cell receptor beta chain was obtained from a study of cytomegalovirus exposure and HLA in healthy donors. Study conclusions and caveats: Presence/absence comparisons presumed near-even sequencing depth among donors.

Germline-derived CDR1 and CDR2 are LGHNA and YNFKEQ. The CDR3 contains 12 residues. V was trimmed by 0 bases and J by 12 bases, leaving 9 bases between them. Primers for the PCR totalled 60 Vbeta and 13 Jbeta. As handled by the study authors: Unique TCR beta chains numbered 80 million to 95 million in a later analysis, with about 11 million shared. Sequencing was performed with immunoSEQ multiplex PCR; in TCRdb, only in-frame clones are kept and a portion is missing. That table furnishes V, J and clone size, whereas the DNA furnished D and trimming. This table holds 180,000 or so clones, over 65% found once. This clone was picked up a small number of times. The antigen remains unidentified.

Source material: PBMCs. The origin of this receptor is a man younger than 35 in good health and CMV-seronegative. This sequence joins TRBV4-2 and TRBJ2-1, with D unresolved. In DNA, the CDR3 is TGTGCCAGCAGCCAAGATACGGCAGGGCAGTTCTTC. Encoded protein: CASSQDTAGQFF.